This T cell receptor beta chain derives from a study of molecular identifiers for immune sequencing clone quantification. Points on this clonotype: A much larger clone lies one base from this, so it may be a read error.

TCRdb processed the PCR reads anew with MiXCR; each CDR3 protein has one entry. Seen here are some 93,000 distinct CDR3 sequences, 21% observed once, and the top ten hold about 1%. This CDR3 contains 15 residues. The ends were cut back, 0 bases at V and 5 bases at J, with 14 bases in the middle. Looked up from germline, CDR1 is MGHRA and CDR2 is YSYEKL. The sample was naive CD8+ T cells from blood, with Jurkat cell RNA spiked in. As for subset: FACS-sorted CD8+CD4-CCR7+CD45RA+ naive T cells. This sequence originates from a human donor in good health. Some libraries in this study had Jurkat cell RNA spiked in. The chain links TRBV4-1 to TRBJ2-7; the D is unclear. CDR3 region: CASSQDTKAPDEQYF. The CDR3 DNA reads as TGCGCCAGCAGCCAAGATACCAAGGCCCCAGACGAGCAGTACTTC.